The entry that follows covers one TCR beta chain sequence. Antigen unknown. This entry belongs to a study of graft-versus-host responses after intestinal transplantation. Study as a whole: Transplant recipients had multivisceral, liver-intestinal, or isolated intestinal grafts. Study findings and constraints: GvH clones were found in recipient marrow; some appeared first in ileum or blood.

The assay was immunoSEQ multiplex PCR, and TCRdb's table has in-frame clones only and misses some. The table includes roughly 46,000 clones, 80% to 95% detected once. The receptor's source is a human patient who received an intestinal transplant, so some T cells may come from the graft donor. Material: PBMCs, obtained about 800 days after a first intestinal transplant, on the day of a second.

The CDR3 DNA reads TGTGCCAGCAGCCAAACTAGCGGGAGCTCCTACGAGCAGTACTTC. Protein: CASSQTSGSSYEQYF. The chain combines TRBV7-9 with TRBJ2-7; 11 nucleotides line up with TRBD2. CDR1 and CDR2 (germline): SEHNR, FQNEAQ (reference sequence). With V trimmed by 5 bases and J by 0 bases, 3 bases remained unmatched. This CDR3 spans 15 amino acids.